The sequence of this TCR beta chain was determined in a study of vaccination and CD4 T cells after COVID-19. Study results and caveats: Convalescent patients had a median around 90% of reactive clones appearing only post-vaccination.

Regarding this clonotype: Its antigen is as yet unknown.

The time point denotes: late sampling 161 to 241 days after vaccination in three convalescent patients. The treatment is: roughly ten-day PBMC culture with coronavirus spike peptide pools or control peptides (ViraFEST assay). Sequencing of the DNA from cultured CD4+ T cells was carried out with the Oncomine TCR Beta short-read assay. MiXCR, run by TCRdb on the PCR reads, gives a single entry per CDR3 protein. Seen here are roughly 15,000 distinct CDR3 sequences, approximately 50% observed once, and the top ten hold 10% to 15%. The germline V gene has CDR1 KGHDR and CDR2 SFDVKD. V shed 12 bases and J shed 9 bases, with 25 bases lying between them. The CDR3 sequence is 14 residues long.

Sequencing used CD4+ T cells from blood, cultured in vitro, obtained about 7 months after SARS-CoV-2 vaccination. This clonotype was obtained from a human donor who had recovered from COVID-19. The rearrangement links TRBV24-1 to TRBJ2-5; possibly TRBD1 for D (6 bases). CDR3 nucleotide sequence: TGTGCCTCGACTAAGCGGAGCGAAGAGGGGGCCCAGTACTTC. The encoded protein is CASTKRSEEGAQYF.